A selection of T cell receptor beta chains follows, all from one sample in a study of blood T cell repertoires in COVID-19. Assay: immunoSEQ multiplex PCR; the TCRdb copy retains only in-frame clones and omits some. The table has 250,000 or so clones, 70% to 90% seen once. The specimen was peripheral blood. The receptor set was obtained from a man aged 25 to 45 with active or convalescent COVID-19. CDR3s include the opening cysteine and the closing phenylalanine or tryptophan.

TRBV27,CASNRDRGKNTEAFF
TRBV5-4,CASSSGLAGSTDTQYF
TRBV5-1,CASSLMSGDTDTQYF
TRBV9,CASSWGTENSPLHF
TRBV11-1,CASSLAPTEAFF
TRBV11-2,CASSLGTANYGYTF
TRBV6-2/TRBV6-3,CASSPQGRVVGNTIYF
TRBV7-9,CASSPSTGDGGEKLFF
TRBV2,CASSEEGLLDGYTF
TRBV7-2,CASSEVRANVLTF
TRBV24-1,CATSDFGQDHWFAGNTIYF
TRBV23-1,CASRGSWRGRANYGYTF
TRBV30,CAWTVQETQYF
TRBV10-1,CASSSGSSGNTIYF
TRBV19,CASRQGDWNQPQHF
TRBV14,CASSQVGGYEQYF
TRBV5-6,CASSLDTRNSYEQYF
TRBV30,CAWGPGAGELFF
TRBV7-6,CASSLAMERGVSNTGELFF
TRBV19,CASSDSGLYGYTF
TRBV5-1,CASTSGTSGGTSDTQYF
TRBV7-2,CASSPGSPETEAFF
TRBV5-4,CASSQRQSGANVLTF
TRBV19,CASSISRPGPKYEQYF
TRBV11-2,CASSLQDSNYGYTF
TRBV5-3,CARSYVGARGTDTQYF
TRBV7-2,CATAESSQGWYSEAFF
TRBV3-1/TRBV3-2,CASSRTQGAGSYGYTF